These T cell receptor beta chains were read from a single sample in a study of shared clonotypes between healthy human individuals. The data were produced by immunoSEQ multiplex PCR, yet TCRdb's version contains in-frame clones alone and is incomplete. Counted here are approximately 1,500,000 clones, about 96% occurring once; the ten biggest clones make up over 1%. Sequencing was done on a sample of naive CD4+ T cells sorted from blood. The receptors shown here come from a man aged 30 to 39 in good health. Both conserved end residues are part of each CDR3. A D gene is named only where the DNA matches it firmly.

TRBV28	TRBJ2-7	-	CASSFERGRNEQYF	TGTGCCAGCAGTTTCGAGAGGGGCCGAAACGAGCAGTACTTC
TRBV7-8	TRBJ2-1	-	CASSLTQGNGALWFF	TGTGCCAGCAGCTTAACCCAGGGGAATGGCGCGCTTTGGTTCTTC
TRBV7-9	TRBJ1-1	TRBD1	CASSLNRGPNTEAFF	TGTGCCAGCAGCTTAAACAGGGGCCCTAACACTGAAGCTTTCTTT
TRBV10-1	TRBJ1-1	TRBD1	CASRRQGDTEAFF	TGCGCCAGCCGTCGACAGGGGGACACTGAAGCTTTCTTT
TRBV27	TRBJ1-1	-	CASSRNRGDTEAFF	TGTGCCAGCAGCCGGAACCGGGGGGACACTGAAGCTTTCTTT
TRBV18	TRBJ1-5	-	CASSPAGLSRDRPQHF	TGTGCCAGCTCACCAGCGGGTCTCAGTCGGGATCGGCCCCAGCATTTT
TRBV15	TRBJ2-1	-	CATSRDHRAYNEQFF	TGTGCCACCAGCAGAGATCACAGAGCCTATAATGAGCAGTTCTTC
TRBV7-9	TRBJ1-2	TRBD1	CASSLWDRANYGYTF	TGTGCCAGCAGCCTCTGGGACAGAGCTAACTATGGCTACACCTTC
TRBV7-9	TRBJ1-5	TRBD1	CASSLGQGPAWGNQPQHF	TGTGCCAGCAGCTTAGGACAGGGGCCGGCCTGGGGCAATCAGCCCCAGCATTTT
TRBV28	TRBJ2-7	-	CASSSGPSEQYF	TGTGCCAGCAGTTCCGGCCCCTCCGAGCAGTACTTC
TRBV15	TRBJ2-1	TRBD1	CATSRADRGSSYNEQFF	TGTGCCACCAGCAGAGCCGACAGGGGGAGCTCCTACAATGAGCAGTTCTTC
TRBV15	TRBJ2-1	-	CATSRVGSYNEQFF	TGTGCCACCAGCAGAGTGGGTAGTTACAATGAGCAGTTCTTC
TRBV4-1	TRBJ2-7	TRBD2	CASSQDRLAGVRYEQYF	TGCGCCAGCAGCCAAGATAGACTAGCGGGAGTTAGATACGAGCAGTACTTC
TRBV27	TRBJ1-1	TRBD1	CASSFLQGASTEAFF	TGTGCCAGCAGTTTTCTACAGGGGGCTTCCACTGAAGCTTTCTTT
TRBV7-9	TRBJ1-1	-	CASSLGDRNTEAFF	TGTGCCAGCAGCTTAGGAGACAGGAACACTGAAGCTTTCTTT
TRBV27	TRBJ2-7	-	CASSPKRGQYEQYF	TGTGCCAGCAGTCCCAAGAGGGGACAATACGAGCAGTACTTC
TRBV5-1	TRBJ2-1	-	CASSLGPLNEQFF	TGCGCCAGCAGCCTGGGGCCCCTGAATGAGCAGTTCTTC
TRBV4-3	TRBJ2-3	TRBD1	CASSPAGTATDTQYF	TGCGCCAGCAGCCCGGCCGGGACAGCCACAGATACGCAGTATTTT
TRBV15	TRBJ2-3	TRBD2	CATSLAADTQYF	TGTGCCACCAGCCTAGCGGCAGATACGCAGTATTTT
TRBV6-1	TRBJ2-2	-	CASSERRDMNTGELFF	TGTGCCAGCAGTGAACGGCGGGACATGAACACCGGGGAGCTGTTTTTT
TRBV19	TRBJ2-1	-	CASTHRDYNEQFF	TGTGCCAGTACTCACCGGGACTACAATGAGCAGTTCTTC
TRBV28	TRBJ1-5	TRBD1	CASIDFGTGGGFGQPQHF	TGTGCCAGCATAGACTTCGGGACAGGGGGCGGTTTTGGTCAGCCCCAGCATTTT
TRBV7-6	TRBJ2-2	TRBD2	CASSLTSGSTGELFF	TGTGCCAGCAGCTTGACTAGCGGGAGTACCGGGGAGCTGTTTTTT
TRBV27	TRBJ2-5	-	CASRRGAGQSETQYF	TGTGCCAGCAGACGGGGGGCAGGGCAATCAGAGACCCAGTACTTC
TRBV5-4	TRBJ2-3	-	CASSSRKDFSTDTQYF	TGTGCCAGCAGCTCGAGGAAGGACTTTAGCACAGATACGCAGTATTTT
TRBV28	TRBJ2-7	TRBD2	CASSMAGGITYEQYF	TGTGCCAGCAGTATGGCGGGAGGGATAACCTACGAGCAGTACTTC
TRBV14	TRBJ2-7	-	CASSQIRGYEQYF	TGTGCCAGCAGCCAAATCAGGGGATACGAGCAGTACTTC